This record covers a single T cell receptor beta chain. The entry originates in a study of technical replicates of blood from several donors. Germline V gives CDR1 SGHRS, CDR2 YFSETQ. Losses at the gene ends were 0 bases for V and 0 bases for J; bases not matched to a gene: 3. This CDR3 has 17 amino acids. Here immunoSEQ multiplex PCR was the method, and the copy in TCRdb shows in-frame clones only, minus some. The sample gives tens of thousands of clones, about 93% of which show up once; about 0.23% is in the top ten. The source is a human donor in good health. The chain couples TRBV5-1 to TRBJ2-1, with 10 bases lining up with TRBD2. Sequencing used T cells isolated from PBMCs. The CDR3 spells CASSLGLAGNSYNEQFF. CDR3 nucleotides: TGCGCCAGCAGCTTGGGACTAGCGGGCAACTCCTACAATGAGCAGTTCTTC.